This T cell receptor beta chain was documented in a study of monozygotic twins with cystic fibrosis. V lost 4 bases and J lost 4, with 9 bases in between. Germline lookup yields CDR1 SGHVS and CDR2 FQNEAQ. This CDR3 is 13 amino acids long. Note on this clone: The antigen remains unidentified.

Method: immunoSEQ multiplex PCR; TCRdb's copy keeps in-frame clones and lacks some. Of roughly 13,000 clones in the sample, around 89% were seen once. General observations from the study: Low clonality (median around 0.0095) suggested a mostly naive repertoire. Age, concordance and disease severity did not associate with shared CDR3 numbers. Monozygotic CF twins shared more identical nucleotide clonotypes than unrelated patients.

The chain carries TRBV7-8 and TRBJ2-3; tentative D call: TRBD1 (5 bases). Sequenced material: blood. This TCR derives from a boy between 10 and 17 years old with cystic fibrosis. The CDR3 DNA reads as TGTGCCAGCAGCTCAGGACACGCAGATACGCAGTATTTT. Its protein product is CASSSGHADTQYF.